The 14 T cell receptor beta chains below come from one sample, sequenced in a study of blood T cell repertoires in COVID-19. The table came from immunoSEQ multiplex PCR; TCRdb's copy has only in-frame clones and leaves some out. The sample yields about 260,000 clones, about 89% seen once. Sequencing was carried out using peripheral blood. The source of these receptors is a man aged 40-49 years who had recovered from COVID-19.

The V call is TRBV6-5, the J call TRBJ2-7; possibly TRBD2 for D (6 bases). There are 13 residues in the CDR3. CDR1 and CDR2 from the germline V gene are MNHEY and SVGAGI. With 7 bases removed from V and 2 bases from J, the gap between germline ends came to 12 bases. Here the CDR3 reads CASIGEAAYEQYF. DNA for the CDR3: TGTGCCAGCATCGGGGAGGCCGCCTACGAGCAGTACTTC.

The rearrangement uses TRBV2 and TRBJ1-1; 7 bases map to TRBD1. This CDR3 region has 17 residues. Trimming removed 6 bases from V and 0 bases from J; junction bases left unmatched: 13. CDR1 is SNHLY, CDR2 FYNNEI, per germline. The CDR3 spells CASRVGAGQLVNTEAFF. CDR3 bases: TGTGCCAGCAGAGTAGGGGCGGGACAGCTAGTGAACACTGAAGCTTTCTTT.

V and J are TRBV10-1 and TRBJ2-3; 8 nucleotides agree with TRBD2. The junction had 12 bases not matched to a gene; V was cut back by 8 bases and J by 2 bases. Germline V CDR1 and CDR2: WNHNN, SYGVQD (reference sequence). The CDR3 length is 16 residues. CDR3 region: CASSETQRGITDTQYF. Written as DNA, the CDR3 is TGCGCCAGCTCCGAAACGCAGCGGGGGATCACAGATACGCAGTATTTT.

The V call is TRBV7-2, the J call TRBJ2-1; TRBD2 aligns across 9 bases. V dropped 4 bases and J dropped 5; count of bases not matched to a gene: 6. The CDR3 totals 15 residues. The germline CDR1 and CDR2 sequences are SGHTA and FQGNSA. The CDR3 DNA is TGTGCCAGCAGCTCAACTAGCGGGCGGCACAATGAGCAGTTCTTC. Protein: CASSSTSGRHNEQFF.

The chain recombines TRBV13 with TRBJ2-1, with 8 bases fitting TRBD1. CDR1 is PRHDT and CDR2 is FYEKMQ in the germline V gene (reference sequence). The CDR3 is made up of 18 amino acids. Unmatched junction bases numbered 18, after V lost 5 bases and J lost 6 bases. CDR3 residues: CASSGPTGGVDKGNEQFF. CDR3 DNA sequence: TGTGCCAGCAGCGGGCCTACAGGGGGTGTAGACAAAGGCAATGAGCAGTTCTTC.

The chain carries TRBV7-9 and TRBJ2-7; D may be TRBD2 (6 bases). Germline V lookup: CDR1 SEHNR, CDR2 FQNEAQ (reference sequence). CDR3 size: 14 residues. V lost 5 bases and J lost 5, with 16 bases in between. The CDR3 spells CASSPGRERDEQYF. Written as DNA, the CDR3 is TGTGCCAGCAGCCCAGGACGGGAGCGCGACGAGCAGTACTTC.

CDR3 residues: CASSLQGWEKETQYF. CDR3 coding DNA: TGTGCCAGCAGCCTACAGGGGTGGGAGAAAGAGACCCAGTACTTC. This chain links TRBV7-2 with TRBJ2-5; the match to TRBD1 covers 7 bases. Germline lookup yields CDR1 SGHTA and CDR2 FQGNSA. The CDR3 length is 15 residues. Trimming cost V 5 bases and J 3 bases; bases outside gene matches: 9.

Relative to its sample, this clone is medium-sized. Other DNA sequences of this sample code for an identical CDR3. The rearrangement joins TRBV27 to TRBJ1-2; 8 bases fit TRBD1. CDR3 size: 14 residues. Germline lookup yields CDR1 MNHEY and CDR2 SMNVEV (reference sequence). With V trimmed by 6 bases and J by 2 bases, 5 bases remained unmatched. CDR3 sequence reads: CASSLQGANYGYTF. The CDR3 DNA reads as TGTGCCAGCAGCCTTCAGGGGGCGAACTATGGCTACACCTTC.

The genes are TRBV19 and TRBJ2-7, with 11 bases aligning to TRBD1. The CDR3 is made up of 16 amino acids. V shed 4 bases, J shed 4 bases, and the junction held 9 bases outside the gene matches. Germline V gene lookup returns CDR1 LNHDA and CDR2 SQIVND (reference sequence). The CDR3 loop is CASSTRDRGGLYEQYF. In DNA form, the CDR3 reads TGTGCCAGTAGTACGAGGGACAGGGGGGGCCTATACGAGCAGTACTTC.

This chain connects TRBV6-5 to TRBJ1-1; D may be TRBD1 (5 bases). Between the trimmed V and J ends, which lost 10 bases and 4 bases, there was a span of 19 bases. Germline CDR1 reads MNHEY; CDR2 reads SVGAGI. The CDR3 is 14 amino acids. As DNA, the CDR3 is TGTGCCACTCGCCCAATGACAGTCGGCACTGAAGCTTTCTTT. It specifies CATRPMTVGTEAFF.

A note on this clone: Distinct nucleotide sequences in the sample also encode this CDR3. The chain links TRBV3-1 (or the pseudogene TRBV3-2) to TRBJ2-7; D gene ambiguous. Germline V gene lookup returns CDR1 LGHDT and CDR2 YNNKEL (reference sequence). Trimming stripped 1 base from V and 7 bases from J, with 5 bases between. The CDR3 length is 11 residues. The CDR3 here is CASSQAREQYF. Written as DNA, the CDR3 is TGTGCCAGCAGCCAAGCGCGGGAGCAGTACTTC.

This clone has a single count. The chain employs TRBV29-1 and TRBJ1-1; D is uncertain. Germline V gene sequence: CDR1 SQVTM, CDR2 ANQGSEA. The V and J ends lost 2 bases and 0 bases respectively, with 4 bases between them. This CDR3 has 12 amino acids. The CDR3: CSVEPVNTEAFF. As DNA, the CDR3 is TGCAGCGTTGAACCAGTGAACACTGAAGCTTTCTTT.

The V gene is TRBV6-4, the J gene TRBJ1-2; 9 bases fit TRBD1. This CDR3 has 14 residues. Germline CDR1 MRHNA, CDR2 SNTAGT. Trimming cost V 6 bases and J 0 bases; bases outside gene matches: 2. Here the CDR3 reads CASRGQGSNYGYTF. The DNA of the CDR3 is TGTGCCAGCAGGGGACAGGGATCTAACTATGGCTACACCTTC.

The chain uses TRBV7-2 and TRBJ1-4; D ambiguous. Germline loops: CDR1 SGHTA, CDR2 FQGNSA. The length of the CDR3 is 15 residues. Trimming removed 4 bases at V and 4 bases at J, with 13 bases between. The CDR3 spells CASSSGPSYNEKLFF. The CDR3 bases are TGTGCCAGCAGCTCTGGGCCCAGCTATAATGAAAAACTGTTTTTT.